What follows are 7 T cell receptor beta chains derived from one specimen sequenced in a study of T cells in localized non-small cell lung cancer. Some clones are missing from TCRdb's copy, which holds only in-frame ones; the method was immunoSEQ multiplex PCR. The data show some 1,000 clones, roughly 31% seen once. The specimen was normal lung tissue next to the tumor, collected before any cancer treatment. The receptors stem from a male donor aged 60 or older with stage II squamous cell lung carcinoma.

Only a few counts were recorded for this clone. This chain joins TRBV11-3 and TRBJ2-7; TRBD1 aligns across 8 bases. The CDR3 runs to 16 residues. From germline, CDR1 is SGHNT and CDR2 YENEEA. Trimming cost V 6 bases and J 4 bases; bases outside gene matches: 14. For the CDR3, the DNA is TGTGCCAGCAGTCCCGGGGCGGGGACAGGACATTACGAGCAGTACTTC. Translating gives CASSPGAGTGHYEQYF.

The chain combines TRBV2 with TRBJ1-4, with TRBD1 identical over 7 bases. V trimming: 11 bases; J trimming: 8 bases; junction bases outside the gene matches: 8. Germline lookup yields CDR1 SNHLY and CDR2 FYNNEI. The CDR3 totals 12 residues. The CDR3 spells CAGEGADEKLFF. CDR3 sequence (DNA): TGTGCCGGAGAGGGGGCAGACGAAAAACTGTTTTTT. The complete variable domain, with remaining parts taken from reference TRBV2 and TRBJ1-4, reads EPEVTQTPSHQVTQMGQEVILRCVPISNHLYFYWYRQILGQKVEFLVSFYNNEISEKSEIFDDQFSVERPDGSNFTLKIRSTKLEDSAMYFCAGEGADEKLFFGSGTQLSVL.

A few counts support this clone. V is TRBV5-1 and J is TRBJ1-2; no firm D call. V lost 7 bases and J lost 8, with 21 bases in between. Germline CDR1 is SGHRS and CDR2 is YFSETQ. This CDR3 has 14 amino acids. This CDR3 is CASARTAPFDGYTF. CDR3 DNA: TGCGCCAGCGCAAGGACGGCCCCTTTCGACGGCTACACCTTC.

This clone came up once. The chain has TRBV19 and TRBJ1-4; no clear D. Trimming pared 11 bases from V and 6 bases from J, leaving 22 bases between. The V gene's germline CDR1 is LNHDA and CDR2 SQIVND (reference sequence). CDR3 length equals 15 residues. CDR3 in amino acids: CAPRGEVIHDEKLFF. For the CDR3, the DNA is TGTGCCCCCCGCGGAGAAGTGATACATGATGAAAAACTGTTTTTT.

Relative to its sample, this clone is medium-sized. CDR3 loop: CASSVEGAGGLYEQYF. DNA for the CDR3: TGTGCCAGCAGCGTAGAAGGGGCAGGGGGTCTGTACGAGCAGTACTTC. This chain links TRBV9 with TRBJ2-7, with TRBD1 identical over 7 bases. The germline CDR1 and CDR2 sequences are SGDLS and YYNGEE. V gave up 0 bases and J gave up 4 bases; unmatched junction bases: 10. The CDR3 sequence is 16 residues long.

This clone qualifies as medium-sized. The CDR3 loop reads CASSGGNGFYSNQPQHF. The DNA for the CDR3 is TGTGCCAGCAGTGGGGGAAATGGGTTTTATAGCAATCAGCCCCAGCATTTT. The chain links TRBV28 to TRBJ1-5, with D possibly TRBD1 on 5 matching bases. V shed 5 bases and J shed 0 bases, with 17 bases lying between them. CDR1 and CDR2 (germline): MDHEN, SYDVKM. The CDR3 is 17 amino acids.

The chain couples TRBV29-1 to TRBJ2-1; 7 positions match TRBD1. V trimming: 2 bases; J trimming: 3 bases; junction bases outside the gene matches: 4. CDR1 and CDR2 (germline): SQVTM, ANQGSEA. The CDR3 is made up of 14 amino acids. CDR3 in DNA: TGCAGCGTTGAAAAGAGACAGGGCTACAATGAGCAGTTCTTC. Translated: CSVEKRQGYNEQFF.